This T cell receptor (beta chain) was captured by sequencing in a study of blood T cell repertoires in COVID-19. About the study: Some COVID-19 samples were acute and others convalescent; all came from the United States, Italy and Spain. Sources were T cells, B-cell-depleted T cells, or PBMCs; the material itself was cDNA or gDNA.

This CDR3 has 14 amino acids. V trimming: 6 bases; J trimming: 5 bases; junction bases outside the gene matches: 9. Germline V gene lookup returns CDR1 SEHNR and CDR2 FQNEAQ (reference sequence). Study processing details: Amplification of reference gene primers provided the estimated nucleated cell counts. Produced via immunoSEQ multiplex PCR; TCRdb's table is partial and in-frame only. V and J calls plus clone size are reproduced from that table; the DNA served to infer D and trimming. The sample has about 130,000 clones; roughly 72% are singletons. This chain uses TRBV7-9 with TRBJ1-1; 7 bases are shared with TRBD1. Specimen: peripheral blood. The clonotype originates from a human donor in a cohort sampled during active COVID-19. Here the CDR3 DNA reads TGTGCCAGCAGAGTGACAGGGAGTGTGACTGAAGCTTTCTTT. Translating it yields CASRVTGSVTEAFF.